This is a list of T cell receptor beta chains from one sample in a study of blood T cells in healthy people across ages. TCRdb reprocessed the 5' RACE reads with MiXCR, giving one entry per CDR3 protein. The sample consists of about 800,000 distinct CDR3 sequences, 25% of them appearing once. These sequences were also reported in another study, on T cells of mothers and their children.

The sample comprised blood. These receptor sequences come from a boy younger than 18 in good health. Each CDR3 is given with its conserved first and last residue. A D gene is named only where the DNA matches it firmly. Rows give clone size only sometimes, using once, few, many, or a class for an expanded clone.

d_gene: NA; abundance: few; v_gene: TRBV9; j_gene: TRBJ1-1; CDR3nt: TGTGCCAGCAGCGTAGTACGGGCCCACACTGAAGCTTTCTTT; CDR3aa: CASSVVRAHTEAFF
d_gene: NA; abundance: NA; v_gene: TRBV28; j_gene: TRBJ1-1; CDR3nt: TGTGCCAGCAGTTTATGGAACACTGAAGCTTTCTTT; CDR3aa: CASSLWNTEAFF
d_gene: NA; abundance: few; v_gene: TRBV4-2; j_gene: TRBJ1-1; CDR3nt: TGTGCCAGCAGCCAAGATATCGGCGGGGCTGAAGCTTTCTTT; CDR3aa: CASSQDIGGAEAFF
d_gene: NA; abundance: NA; v_gene: TRBV7-6; j_gene: TRBJ1-2; CDR3nt: TGTGCCAGCAGCGCCCAACAGGGTTGGTACTATGGCTACACCTTC; CDR3aa: CASSAQQGWYYGYTF
d_gene: NA; abundance: NA; v_gene: TRBV4-3; j_gene: TRBJ2-5; CDR3nt: TGCGCCAGCAGCCAAGACGCAGGCTACCAAGAGACCCAGTACTTC; CDR3aa: CASSQDAGYQETQYF
d_gene: TRBD1; abundance: few; v_gene: TRBV29-1; j_gene: TRBJ1-4; CDR3nt: TGCAGCGTTGAGTCAGGGGGCGATGAAAAACTGTTTTTT; CDR3aa: CSVESGGDEKLFF
d_gene: NA; abundance: NA; v_gene: TRBV27; j_gene: TRBJ2-7; CDR3nt: TGTGCCAGCAGTTTAGTCCGGAACCACTACGAGCAGTACTTC; CDR3aa: CASSLVRNHYEQYF
d_gene: TRBD1; abundance: few; v_gene: TRBV29-1; j_gene: TRBJ2-1; CDR3nt: TGCAGCTGTCGAGTCCGGGACAGGGACTCGATCGTTTATGAGCAGTTCTTC; CDR3aa: CSCRVRDRDSIVYEQFF
d_gene: NA; abundance: few; v_gene: TRBV20-1; j_gene: TRBJ2-3; CDR3nt: TGCAGTGCTAGTTGGAGGGGGACCAATACAGATACGCAGTATTTT; CDR3aa: CSASWRGTNTDTQYF
d_gene: NA; abundance: NA; v_gene: TRBV4-2; j_gene: TRBJ2-5; CDR3nt: TGTGCCAGCAGCCAAGATTACGGCCAAGAGACCCAGTACTTC; CDR3aa: CASSQDYGQETQYF
d_gene: TRBD2; abundance: NA; v_gene: TRBV7-3; j_gene: TRBJ2-3; CDR3nt: TGTGCCAGCAGTTCCGGGACTAGCGTTTTTAGCACAGATACGCAGTATTTT; CDR3aa: CASSSGTSVFSTDTQYF
d_gene: TRBD1; abundance: NA; v_gene: TRBV6-5; j_gene: TRBJ2-2; CDR3nt: TGTGCCAGCAGTCTTACAGGGGGCTACACCGGGGAGCTGTTTTTT; CDR3aa: CASSLTGGYTGELFF
d_gene: TRBD1; abundance: few; v_gene: TRBV10-3; j_gene: TRBJ2-1; CDR3nt: TGTGCCATCAGGAGACCGGGACAGCATGGCGATGAGCAGTTCTTC; CDR3aa: CAIRRPGQHGDEQFF
d_gene: TRBD1; abundance: NA; v_gene: TRBV7-2; j_gene: TRBJ2-7; CDR3nt: TGTGCCAGCAGCTCCCGGGGACAGTACGAGCAGTACTTC; CDR3aa: CASSSRGQYEQYF
d_gene: TRBD2; abundance: few; v_gene: TRBV5-1; j_gene: TRBJ2-1; CDR3nt: TGCGCCAGCAGCTTTGCGGGGGGGAAGTTCAATGAGCAGTTCTTC; CDR3aa: CASSFAGGKFNEQFF
d_gene: NA; abundance: NA; v_gene: TRBV20-1; j_gene: TRBJ2-7; CDR3nt: TGCAGTGCTAGAGATTCTACCGGGGGAAGCTACGAGCAGTACTTC; CDR3aa: CSARDSTGGSYEQYF
d_gene: NA; abundance: few; v_gene: TRBV2; j_gene: TRBJ2-7; CDR3nt: TGTGCCAGCAGTGGCCTAGCGAGGTCCTACGAGCAGTACTTC; CDR3aa: CASSGLARSYEQYF
d_gene: TRBD2; abundance: few; v_gene: TRBV6-5; j_gene: TRBJ2-1; CDR3nt: TGTGCCAGCACCTTAACTAGCGGGACTTACAATGAGCAGTTCTTC; CDR3aa: CASTLTSGTYNEQFF
d_gene: NA; abundance: once; v_gene: TRBV29-1; j_gene: TRBJ2-1; CDR3nt: TGCAGCGTTGTCTACCACTTTAACAATGAGCAGTTCTTC; CDR3aa: CSVVYHFNNEQFF
d_gene: NA; abundance: many; v_gene: TRBV6-6; j_gene: TRBJ1-2; CDR3nt: TGTGCCAGCAGTTACTCAGACAACTATGGCTACACCTTC; CDR3aa: CASSYSDNYGYTF
d_gene: NA; abundance: few; v_gene: TRBV20-1; j_gene: TRBJ1-1; CDR3nt: TGCAGTGCTAGACAGCGCGGAGTGAACACTGAAGCTTTCTTT; CDR3aa: CSARQRGVNTEAFF
d_gene: TRBD2; abundance: NA; v_gene: TRBV29-1; j_gene: TRBJ2-1; CDR3nt: TGCAGCGTTGCACTAGCGGTCTCCTACAATGAGCAGTTCTTC; CDR3aa: CSVALAVSYNEQFF
d_gene: NA; abundance: NA; v_gene: TRBV4-1; j_gene: TRBJ1-2; CDR3nt: TGCGCCAGCAGCCAAGAGCGGACCCGGGGCGGCTACACCTTC; CDR3aa: CASSQERTRGGYTF
d_gene: NA; abundance: few; v_gene: TRBV19; j_gene: TRBJ1-2; CDR3nt: TGTGCCAGTAGTATAGCAGCGACTAACTATGGCTACACCTTC; CDR3aa: CASSIAATNYGYTF
d_gene: TRBD2; abundance: few; v_gene: TRBV28; j_gene: TRBJ2-6; CDR3nt: TGTGCTAGCAGTCGTCCCGGGACTAGCGGGACACTTACTGGGGCCAACGTCCTGACTTTC; CDR3aa: CASSRPGTSGTLTGANVLTF
d_gene: TRBD1; abundance: few; v_gene: TRBV24-1; j_gene: TRBJ2-1; CDR3nt: TGTGCCACCAGTGACCCGGGACAGGAATACAATGAGCAGTTCTTC; CDR3aa: CATSDPGQEYNEQFF
d_gene: TRBD2; abundance: NA; v_gene: TRBV7-6; j_gene: TRBJ2-1; CDR3nt: TGTGCCAGCAGCGCCCAACTAGCGGGAGTTGTAAATGAGCAGTTCTTC; CDR3aa: CASSAQLAGVVNEQFF
d_gene: NA; abundance: NA; v_gene: TRBV5-5; j_gene: TRBJ1-1; CDR3nt: TGTGCCAGCAGCTTGATGACAGTTCTGAACACTGAAGCTTTCTTT; CDR3aa: CASSLMTVLNTEAFF
d_gene: NA; abundance: few; v_gene: TRBV7-2; j_gene: TRBJ1-2; CDR3nt: TGTGCCAGCAGCTTAGAAAGGGGAGCTAACTATGGCTACACCTTC; CDR3aa: CASSLERGANYGYTF
d_gene: NA; abundance: NA; v_gene: TRBV29-1; j_gene: TRBJ1-1; CDR3nt: TGCAGCGTCCCCCCGGGGGGGTTGGCGGAAGCTTTCTTT; CDR3aa: CSVPPGGLAEAFF
d_gene: NA; abundance: few; v_gene: TRBV29-1; j_gene: TRBJ2-7; CDR3nt: TGCAGCGTTGTGGTAGCCTACGAGCAGTACTTC; CDR3aa: CSVVVAYEQYF
d_gene: NA; abundance: NA; v_gene: TRBV27; j_gene: TRBJ2-7; CDR3nt: TGTGCCAGCAGAGGTCCTCTCAGGACAGTAAGTTCCTACGAGCAGTACTTC; CDR3aa: CASRGPLRTVSSYEQYF
d_gene: TRBD2; abundance: NA; v_gene: TRBV15; j_gene: TRBJ2-5; CDR3nt: TGTGCCACCAGCAGAGCCCCAGTAGCGGGGCAAGAGACCCAGTACTTC; CDR3aa: CATSRAPVAGQETQYF
d_gene: TRBD2; abundance: NA; v_gene: TRBV18; j_gene: TRBJ2-5; CDR3nt: TGTGCCAGCTCACCACAGGGGCTAGCGGGCTCAGAGACCCAGTACTTC; CDR3aa: CASSPQGLAGSETQYF
d_gene: TRBD2; abundance: NA; v_gene: TRBV4-1; j_gene: TRBJ2-7; CDR3nt: TGCGCCAGCAGCACATTACTAGCGGGAGTCAACGAGCAGTACTTC; CDR3aa: CASSTLLAGVNEQYF
d_gene: NA; abundance: many; v_gene: TRBV12-3/TRBV12-4; j_gene: TRBJ2-5; CDR3nt: TGTGCCAGCAGTTTGGGCGTTTGGGAGACCCAGTACTTC; CDR3aa: CASSLGVWETQYF
d_gene: NA; abundance: few; v_gene: TRBV7-9; j_gene: TRBJ2-4; CDR3nt: TGTGCCAGCAGCTTAAGTATCGGGGAAAACATTCAGTACTTC; CDR3aa: CASSLSIGENIQYF
d_gene: NA; abundance: NA; v_gene: TRBV2; j_gene: TRBJ2-2; CDR3nt: TGTACCAGCAGTGAGGGCAGAAACACCGGGGAGCTGTTTTTT; CDR3aa: CTSSEGRNTGELFF
d_gene: NA; abundance: NA; v_gene: TRBV29-1; j_gene: TRBJ2-3; CDR3nt: TGCAGCGTTCTTTCCGACCCTAGGGGAACAGATACGCAGTATTTT; CDR3aa: CSVLSDPRGTDTQYF
d_gene: TRBD2; abundance: NA; v_gene: TRBV19; j_gene: TRBJ2-5; CDR3nt: TGTGCCAGTAGTCCTCGGACTAGCGGGGGCCTCCAAGAGACCCAGTACTTC; CDR3aa: CASSPRTSGGLQETQYF
d_gene: TRBD2; abundance: NA; v_gene: TRBV5-1; j_gene: TRBJ2-5; CDR3nt: TGCGCCAGCAGGCGGACTAGCGGGGGGTTAGTAGAGACCCAGTACTTC; CDR3aa: CASRRTSGGLVETQYF
d_gene: NA; abundance: few; v_gene: TRBV2; j_gene: TRBJ2-2; CDR3nt: TGTGCCAGCAGTGAATTTAGAACAGGGCCCACCGGGGAGCTGTTTTTT; CDR3aa: CASSEFRTGPTGELFF
d_gene: NA; abundance: few; v_gene: TRBV29-1; j_gene: TRBJ1-2; CDR3nt: TGCAGCGTTGACTTGGGGGGCATTAGAGGAGGCTACACCTTC; CDR3aa: CSVDLGGIRGGYTF
d_gene: NA; abundance: NA; v_gene: TRBV7-9; j_gene: TRBJ1-4; CDR3nt: TGTGCCAGCAGGGCGGGATCCGGCTATAATGAAAAACTGTTTTTT; CDR3aa: CASRAGSGYNEKLFF
d_gene: TRBD2; abundance: few; v_gene: TRBV3-1; j_gene: TRBJ2-1; CDR3nt: TGTGCCAGCAGCCGGACTAGCGGCCTGAATGAGCAGTTCTTC; CDR3aa: CASSRTSGLNEQFF
d_gene: TRBD2; abundance: few; v_gene: TRBV7-9; j_gene: TRBJ2-1; CDR3nt: TGTGCCAGCAGCACCACCCCGGGACTAGCTGGTGAGCAATTCTTC; CDR3aa: CASSTTPGLAGEQFF
d_gene: TRBD2; abundance: NA; v_gene: TRBV4-3; j_gene: TRBJ2-7; CDR3nt: TGCGTCAGCAGCCAAGATCGGGGACTAGCGGCCTACGAGCAGTACTTC; CDR3aa: CVSSQDRGLAAYEQYF
d_gene: NA; abundance: NA; v_gene: TRBV2; j_gene: TRBJ2-1; CDR3nt: TGTGCCAGCAGGTCTAGCGCCACCTACAATGAGCAGTTCTTC; CDR3aa: CASRSSATYNEQFF
d_gene: TRBD1; abundance: NA; v_gene: TRBV15; j_gene: TRBJ2-2; CDR3nt: TGTGCCACCAGCAGGGACAGGGTTACCGGGGAGCTGTTTTTT; CDR3aa: CATSRDRVTGELFF
d_gene: NA; abundance: NA; v_gene: TRBV29-1; j_gene: TRBJ2-3; CDR3nt: TGCAGCGTTGAAAGTGAGCGGGCCTCTAGCACAGATACGCAGTATTTT; CDR3aa: CSVESERASSTDTQYF
d_gene: TRBD1; abundance: NA; v_gene: TRBV27; j_gene: TRBJ2-6; CDR3nt: TGTGCCAGCAGTTTGGGACAGGGTCTTTCAGCTGGGGCCAACGTCCTGACTTTC; CDR3aa: CASSLGQGLSAGANVLTF
d_gene: NA; abundance: NA; v_gene: TRBV6-1; j_gene: TRBJ1-2; CDR3nt: TGTGCCAGCAGTCATATGCCGCCGGGACCCAAGAACTATGGCTACACCTTC; CDR3aa: CASSHMPPGPKNYGYTF
d_gene: TRBD2; abundance: few; v_gene: TRBV7-2; j_gene: TRBJ2-3; CDR3nt: TGTGCCAGCACCTCTAGCGGGGGCCATAGCACAGATACGCAGTATTTT; CDR3aa: CASTSSGGHSTDTQYF
d_gene: NA; abundance: NA; v_gene: TRBV7-2; j_gene: TRBJ2-7; CDR3nt: TGTGCCAGCAGCTTAGTAATAAGACAGGACAGCTCCTACGAGCAGTACTTC; CDR3aa: CASSLVIRQDSSYEQYF
d_gene: NA; abundance: few; v_gene: TRBV5-5; j_gene: TRBJ1-6; CDR3nt: TGTGCCAGCAGCTTATCCCAGACGCCTCCGTACTATAATTCACCCCTCCACTTT; CDR3aa: CASSLSQTPPYYNSPLHF
d_gene: TRBD2; abundance: NA; v_gene: TRBV28; j_gene: TRBJ2-5; CDR3nt: TGTGCCAGCAGTTATTTAATGTTTGGGCGGGAGGGTCTGGAGACCCAGTACTTC; CDR3aa: CASSYLMFGREGLETQYF
d_gene: NA; abundance: NA; v_gene: TRBV29-1; j_gene: TRBJ1-1; CDR3nt: TGCAGCGTCTCGTTGTGGGGCACTGAAGCTTTCTTT; CDR3aa: CSVSLWGTEAFF
d_gene: NA; abundance: few; v_gene: TRBV27; j_gene: TRBJ1-5; CDR3nt: TGTGCCAGCAGTTTGGTAAGGGGCCAAAATCAGCCCCAGCATTTT; CDR3aa: CASSLVRGQNQPQHF
d_gene: TRBD2; abundance: NA; v_gene: TRBV18; j_gene: TRBJ2-7; CDR3nt: TGTGCCAGCTCACCACCGGGACTAGCGGGAGGCGGCTACGAGCAGTACTTC; CDR3aa: CASSPPGLAGGGYEQYF
d_gene: NA; abundance: NA; v_gene: TRBV29-1; j_gene: TRBJ2-4; CDR3nt: TGCAGCGTTGACAGCGACAAAAACATTCAGTACTTC; CDR3aa: CSVDSDKNIQYF